This T cell receptor beta chain was documented in a study of OX40 agonist ivuxolimab in advanced cancers. V was shortened by 5 bases and J by 0 bases, with 8 bases between the two germline ends. This CDR3 has 14 amino acids. In germline, CDR1 is MNHNY, CDR2 SVGAGI (reference sequence). Points on this clone: Antigen unknown.

Study findings and constraints: Dose levels from 0.1 to 3.0 mg/kg saw CD4+ and CD8+ blood T cells expand clonally by week 6.

Produced via immunoSEQ multiplex PCR; TCRdb's table is partial and in-frame only. Of roughly 53,000 clones listed, 70% to 90% are singletons. Material: CD4+ or CD8+ T cells sorted from blood, obtained in a trial of the OX40 agonist ivuxolimab. V gene TRBV6-6 combines with J gene TRBJ1-5; D gene unclear. The TCR sequence derives from an adult with an advanced solid tumor such as melanoma, head and neck, liver or kidney cancer. This chain's CDR3 is CASSRLNSNQPQHF. The CDR3 DNA sequence: TGTGCCAGCAGTCGGTTGAATAGCAATCAGCCCCAGCATTTT.